These T cell receptor beta chains were read from a single sample in a study of blood T cell repertoires in COVID-19. Libraries were prepared by immunoSEQ multiplex PCR; TCRdb keeps only in-frame clonotypes and omits some of them. Of about 230,000 clones in the sample, approximately 83% were seen once. The sequenced sample was peripheral blood. The source is a woman in her fifties or sixties with acute or convalescent COVID-19. Each CDR3 is given with its conserved first and last residue. Each record gives: V gene, CDR3 protein.

v_gene: TRBV5-5; CDR3aa: CASSSRDRAETQYF
v_gene: TRBV18; CDR3aa: CASCSGQGRSPLHF
v_gene: TRBV10-1; CDR3aa: CASSEFGREGSYEQYF
v_gene: TRBV2; CDR3aa: CASSEQVNTEAFF
v_gene: TRBV12-3/TRBV12-4; CDR3aa: CASGDRSISGYTF
v_gene: TRBV11-2; CDR3aa: CASSPRAGGTGELFF
v_gene: TRBV24-1; CDR3aa: CATGMGGHEQFF
v_gene: TRBV28; CDR3aa: CASRVFESPLHF
v_gene: TRBV24-1; CDR3aa: CATSDLRRTGYQPQHF
v_gene: TRBV6-2/TRBV6-3; CDR3aa: CASSSGQGTDTQYF
v_gene: TRBV28; CDR3aa: CASSLGTGYQPQHF
v_gene: TRBV11-2; CDR3aa: CASSIGTLNTGELFF
v_gene: TRBV2; CDR3aa: CASSESRGGTEPQHF
v_gene: TRBV5-1; CDR3aa: CASSTGTGEIGYTF
v_gene: TRBV7-9; CDR3aa: CASTTLSNQPQHF
v_gene: TRBV19; CDR3aa: CASNSQGYSPLHF
v_gene: TRBV27; CDR3aa: CASAGQSNQPQHF
v_gene: TRBV24-1; CDR3aa: CATSSGGVNTGELFF
v_gene: TRBV27; CDR3aa: CASSQGRGPRETQYF
v_gene: TRBV12-3/TRBV12-4; CDR3aa: CASRADYGYTF
v_gene: TRBV3-1/TRBV3-2; CDR3aa: CASSQDRYSGGAGQYF
v_gene: TRBV28; CDR3aa: CASSAPGEFYGYTF
v_gene: TRBV27; CDR3aa: CASSPAATGNYGYTF
v_gene: TRBV14; CDR3aa: CASSQAVAGRIQETQYF